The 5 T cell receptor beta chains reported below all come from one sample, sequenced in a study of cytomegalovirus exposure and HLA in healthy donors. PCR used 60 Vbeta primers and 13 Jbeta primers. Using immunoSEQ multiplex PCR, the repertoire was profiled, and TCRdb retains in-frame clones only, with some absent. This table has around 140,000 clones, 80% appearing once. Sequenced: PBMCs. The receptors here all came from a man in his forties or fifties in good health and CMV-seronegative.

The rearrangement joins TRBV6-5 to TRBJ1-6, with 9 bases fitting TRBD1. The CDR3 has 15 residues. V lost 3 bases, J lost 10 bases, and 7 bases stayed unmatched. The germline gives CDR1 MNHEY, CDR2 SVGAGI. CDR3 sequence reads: CASSYWTGEPSPLHF. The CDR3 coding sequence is TGTGCCAGCAGTTATTGGACAGGGGAGCCCTCACCCCTCCACTTT.

CDR3 region: CASSRGTGIAGELFF. CDR3 DNA: TGTGCCAGCAGCCGTGGGACAGGGATCGCCGGGGAGCTGTTTTTT. The chain has TRBV6-1 and TRBJ2-2; 9 bases line up with TRBD1. Germline CDR1 is MNHNS and CDR2 is SASEGT. Trimming removed 6 bases from V and 6 bases from J; junction bases left unmatched: 8. The CDR3 contains 15 residues.

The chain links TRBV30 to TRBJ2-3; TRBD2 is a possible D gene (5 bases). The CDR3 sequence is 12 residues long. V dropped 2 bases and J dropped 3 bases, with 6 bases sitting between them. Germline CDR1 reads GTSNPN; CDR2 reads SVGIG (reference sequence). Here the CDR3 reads CAWSTGTDTQYF. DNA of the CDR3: TGTGCCTGGAGTACGGGGACAGATACGCAGTATTTT.

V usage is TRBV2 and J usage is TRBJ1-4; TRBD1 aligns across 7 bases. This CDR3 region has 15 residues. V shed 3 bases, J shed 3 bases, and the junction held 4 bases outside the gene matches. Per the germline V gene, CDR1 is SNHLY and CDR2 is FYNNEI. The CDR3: CASSEVGQSNEKLFF. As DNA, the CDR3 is TGTGCCAGCAGTGAGGTGGGACAGTCTAATGAAAAACTGTTTTTT.

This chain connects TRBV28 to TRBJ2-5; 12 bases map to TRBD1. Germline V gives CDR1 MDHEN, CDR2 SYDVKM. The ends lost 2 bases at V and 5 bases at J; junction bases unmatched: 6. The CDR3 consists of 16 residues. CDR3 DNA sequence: TGTGCCAGCAGTTTAACCGGGACAGGGGGCGCTGAGACCCAGTACTTC. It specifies CASSLTGTGGAETQYF.